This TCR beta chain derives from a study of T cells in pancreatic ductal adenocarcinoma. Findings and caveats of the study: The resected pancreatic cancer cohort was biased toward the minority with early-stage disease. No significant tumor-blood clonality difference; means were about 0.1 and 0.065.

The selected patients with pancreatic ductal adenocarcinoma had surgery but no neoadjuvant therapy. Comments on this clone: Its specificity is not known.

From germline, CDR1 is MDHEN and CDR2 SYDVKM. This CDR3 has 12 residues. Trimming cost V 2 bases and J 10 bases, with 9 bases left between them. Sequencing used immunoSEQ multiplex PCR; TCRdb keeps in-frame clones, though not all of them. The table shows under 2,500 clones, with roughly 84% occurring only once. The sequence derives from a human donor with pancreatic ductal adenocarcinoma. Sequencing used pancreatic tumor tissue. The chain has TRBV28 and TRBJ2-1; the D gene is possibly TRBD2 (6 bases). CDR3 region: CASSLRRDEQFF. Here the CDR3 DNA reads TGTGCCAGCAGTTTAAGGCGGGACGAGCAGTTCTTC.